This T cell receptor (beta chain) stems from a study of spatial heterogeneity in lung cancer. Study-wide context: There were consistently more beta-chain sequences detected than alpha-chain sequences.

Comments on this clonotype: What it recognizes is unknown. One end of the junction varies from germline; a read error may be responsible.

As to time point: sample taken at primary tumor resection. Samples came from 70 to 80 TRACERx patients with untreated early-stage lung cancer. Each CDR3 protein is one row after TCRdb ran MiXCR on the 5' RACE reads. Of some 38,000 distinct CDR3 sequences listed, roughly 7.4% were seen once; the top ten hold around 30%. Study-level findings and limits: Expanded tumor TCRs that were ubiquitous appeared in blood more at resection than follow-up.

This material consisted of PBMCs, taken at surgery. This TCR derives from a male donor with early-stage non-small cell lung cancer.

CDR3 bases: TGTGCTAGCAGCCCGGGACCGATGATGGGAGAGCAGTACTTC. The encoded protein is CASSPGPMMGEQYF. This chain connects TRBV7-7 to TRBJ2-7, with D tentatively TRBD1 or TRBD2 (5 bases each). Germline CDR1 is SSHAT and CDR2 is FNYEAQ (reference sequence). The CDR3 has 14 amino acids.